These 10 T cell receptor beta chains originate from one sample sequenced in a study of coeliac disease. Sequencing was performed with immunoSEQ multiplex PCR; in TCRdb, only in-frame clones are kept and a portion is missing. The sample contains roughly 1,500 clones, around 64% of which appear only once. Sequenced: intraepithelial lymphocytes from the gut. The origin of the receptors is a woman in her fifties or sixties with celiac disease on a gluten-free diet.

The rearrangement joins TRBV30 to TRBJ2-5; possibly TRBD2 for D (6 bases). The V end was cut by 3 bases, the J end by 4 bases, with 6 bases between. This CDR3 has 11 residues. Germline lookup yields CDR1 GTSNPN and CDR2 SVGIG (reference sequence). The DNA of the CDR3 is TGTGCCTGGAGCGGGGGAGAGACCCAGTACTTC. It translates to CAWSGGETQYF. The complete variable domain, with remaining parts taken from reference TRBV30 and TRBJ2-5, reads SQTIHQWPATLVQPVGSPLSLECTVEGTSNPNLYWYRQAAGRGLQLLFYSVGIGQISSEVPQNLSASRPQDRQFILSSKKLLLSDSGFYLCAWSGGETQYFGPGTRLLVL.

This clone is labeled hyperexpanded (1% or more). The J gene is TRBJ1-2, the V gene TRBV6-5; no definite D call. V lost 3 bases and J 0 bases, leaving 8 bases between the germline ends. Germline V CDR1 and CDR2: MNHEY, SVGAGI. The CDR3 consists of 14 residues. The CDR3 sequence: CASSYGGTNYGYTF. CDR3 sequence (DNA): TGTGCCAGCAGTTATGGAGGAACTAACTATGGCTACACCTTC.

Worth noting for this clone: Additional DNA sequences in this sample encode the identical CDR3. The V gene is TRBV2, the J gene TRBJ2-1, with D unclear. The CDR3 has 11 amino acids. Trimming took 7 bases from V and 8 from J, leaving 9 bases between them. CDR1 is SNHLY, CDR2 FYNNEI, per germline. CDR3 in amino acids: CASTPGYEQFF. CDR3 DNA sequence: TGTGCCAGCACCCCTGGCTATGAGCAGTTCTTC.

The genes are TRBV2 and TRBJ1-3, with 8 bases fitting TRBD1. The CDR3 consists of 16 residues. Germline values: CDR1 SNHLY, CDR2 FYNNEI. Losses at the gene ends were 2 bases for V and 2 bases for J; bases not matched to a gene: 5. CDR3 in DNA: TGTGCCAGCAGTGAACAGGGGGCGGGAGCTGGAAACACCATATATTTT. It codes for CASSEQGAGAGNTIYF.

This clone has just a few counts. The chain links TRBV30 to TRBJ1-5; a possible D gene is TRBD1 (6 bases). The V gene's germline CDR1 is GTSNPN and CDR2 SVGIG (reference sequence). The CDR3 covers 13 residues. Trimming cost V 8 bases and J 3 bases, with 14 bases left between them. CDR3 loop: CATSQGPNQPQHF. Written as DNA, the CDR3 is TGTGCCACCTCACAGGGCCCCAATCAGCCCCAGCATTTT.

In DNA, the CDR3 is TGTGCCAGCACCATAGGCGGGGAAAAACTGTTTTTT. This encodes CASTIGGEKLFF. The chain combines TRBV7-9 with TRBJ1-4, with D hard to call. V dropped 7 bases and J dropped 8 bases, with 11 bases sitting between them. CDR3 size: 12 residues. The germline V gene encodes CDR1 SEHNR and CDR2 FQNEAQ (reference sequence).

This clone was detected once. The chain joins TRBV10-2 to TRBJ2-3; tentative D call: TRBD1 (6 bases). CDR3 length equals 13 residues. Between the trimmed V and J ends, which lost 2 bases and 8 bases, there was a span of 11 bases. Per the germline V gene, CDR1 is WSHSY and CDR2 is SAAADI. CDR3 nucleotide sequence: TGCGCCAGCAGTGAGACGACAGGCAGTACGCAGTATTTT. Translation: CASSETTGSTQYF.

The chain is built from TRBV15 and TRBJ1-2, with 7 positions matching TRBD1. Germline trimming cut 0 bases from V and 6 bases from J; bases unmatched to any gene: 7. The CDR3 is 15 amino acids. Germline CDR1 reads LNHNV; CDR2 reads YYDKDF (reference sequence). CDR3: CATSRESTGIDGYTF. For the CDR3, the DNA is TGTGCCACCAGCAGAGAGTCGACAGGGATCGATGGCTACACCTTC.

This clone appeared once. The CDR3 DNA sequence: TGTGCCACCAGCAGAGATTACGGGGGGGCTAATGAAAAACTGTTTTTT. This gives the protein CATSRDYGGANEKLFF. The chain recombines TRBV15 with TRBJ1-4; TRBD1 might be the D (5 bases). Germline V gene lookup returns CDR1 LNHNV and CDR2 YYDKDF (reference sequence). V was pared by 0 bases and J by 3 bases, with 11 bases between. CDR3 length: 16 amino acids.

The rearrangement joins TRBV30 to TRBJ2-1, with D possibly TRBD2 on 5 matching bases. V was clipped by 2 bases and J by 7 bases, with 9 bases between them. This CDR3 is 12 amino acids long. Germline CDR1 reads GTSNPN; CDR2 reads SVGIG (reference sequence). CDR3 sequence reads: CAWSPLANEQFF. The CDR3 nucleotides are TGTGCCTGGAGTCCCCTAGCTAATGAGCAGTTCTTC. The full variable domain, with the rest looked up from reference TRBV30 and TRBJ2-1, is SQTIHQWPATLVQPVGSPLSLECTVEGTSNPNLYWYRQAAGRGLQLLFYSVGIGQISSEVPQNLSASRPQDRQFILSSKKLLLSDSGFYLCAWSPLANEQFFGPGTRLTVL.